This T cell receptor beta chain comes out of a study of blood T cell repertoires in COVID-19. Across the whole study: COVID-19 samples collected from the United States, Italy and Spain covered acute and convalescent phases.

This clone occurred a few times. This CDR3 is built from 15 residues. Germline CDR1 LNHDA, CDR2 SQIVND (reference sequence). V was pared by 2 bases and J by 2 bases, with 12 bases between. TCRdb keeps only in-frame clones here, not all; method: immunoSEQ multiplex PCR. The sample lists under 300,000 clones; around four fifths were seen once. The TCR comes from a man aged 55-75 years who had recovered from COVID-19. This chain connects TRBV19 to TRBJ2-5, with TRBD2 as a possible D gene (6 bases). The sample taken for sequencing was peripheral blood. The CDR3 region is CASSIRGGVQETQYF. The CDR3, as DNA: TGTGCCAGTAGTATACGGGGCGGGGTACAAGAGACCCAGTACTTC.